Each of the 28 T cell receptor beta chains below was sequenced from the same sample in a study of blood T cell repertoires in COVID-19. The repertoire was sequenced with immunoSEQ multiplex PCR; TCRdb's copy has only in-frame clones and lacks some. The sample includes 300,000 to 350,000 clones, roughly 89% of them seen just once. The sample was PBMCs or T cells enriched from blood (not recorded which). The receptors derive from a woman under 30 who had recovered from COVID-19.

The rearrangement links TRBV6-5 to TRBJ2-2; 8 bases are a match to TRBD1. V lost 6 bases and J lost 6; bases outside the gene matches: 3. This CDR3 is built from 13 residues. Germline V gene data show CDR1 as MNHEY and CDR2 as SVGAGI. DNA of the CDR3: TGTGCCAGCAGACGGACAGGGTCCGGGGAGCTGTTTTTT. Translated: CASRRTGSGELFF.

The V and J genes are TRBV2 and TRBJ2-5, with D unclear. V lost 2 bases and J lost 3, with 4 bases in between. This CDR3 contains 12 residues. From germline, CDR1 is SNHLY and CDR2 FYNNEI. The DNA for the CDR3 is TGTGCCAGCAGTGAATCTGAAGAGACCCAGTACTTC. This translates into CASSESEETQYF. Full variable domain (rest looked up from reference TRBV2 and TRBJ2-5): EPEVTQTPSHQVTQMGQEVILRCVPISNHLYFYWYRQILGQKVEFLVSFYNNEISEKSEIFDDQFSVERPDGSNFTLKIRSTKLEDSAMYFCASSESEETQYFGPGTRLLVL.

The CDR3 DNA follows: TGTGCCAGCAGCCGAGGACTAGCGGGAGACGAGCAGTACTTC. Its translation: CASSRGLAGDEQYF. The chain has TRBV14 and TRBJ2-7; 13 bases map to TRBD2. The CDR3 has 14 residues. In germline, CDR1 is SGHDN, CDR2 FVKESK. V trimming: 4 bases; J trimming: 5 bases; junction bases outside the gene matches: 2.

This chain links TRBV7-9 with TRBJ2-5; maybe TRBD1 (6 bases). Germline V lookup: CDR1 SEHNR, CDR2 FQNEAQ (reference sequence). The CDR3 runs 13 residues. V shed 7 bases and J shed 0 bases, with 9 bases lying between them. The CDR3, as DNA: TGTGCCAGCACCACAGGGTACCAAGAGACCCAGTACTTC. As protein: CASTTGYQETQYF.

This chain joins TRBV4-3 and TRBJ2-7; no clear D gene. From germline, CDR1 is LGHNA and CDR2 YSLEER. Trimming cost V 0 bases and J 0 bases, with 6 bases left between them. The CDR3 totals 14 residues. The CDR3 spells CASSQERHSYEQYF. The CDR3 DNA sequence: TGCGCCAGCAGCCAAGAGCGGCACTCCTACGAGCAGTACTTC.

The rearrangement links TRBV5-5 to TRBJ1-4; D is possibly TRBD1 (5 bases). Trimming removed 4 bases from V and 0 bases from J, with 7 bases in between. CDR1 and CDR2 from the germline V gene are SGHKS and YYEKEE (reference sequence). This CDR3 spans 14 amino acids. CDR3 coding DNA: TGTGCCAGCAGCCTCAGGGCAACTAATGAAAAACTGTTTTTT. Translated, it gives CASSLRATNEKLFF.

The J gene is TRBJ1-1, the V gene TRBV6-2 or TRBV6-3; D is uncertain. Germline CDR1 reads MNHEY; CDR2 reads SVGEGT. CDR3 size: 16 residues. Deletions cut 4 bases from V and 1 base from J, with 16 bases between. CDR3: CASSSHRSGTNTEAFF. The CDR3 DNA follows: TGTGCCAGCAGTTCCCACAGAAGCGGTACGAACACTGAAGCTTTCTTT.

V usage is TRBV12-3 or TRBV12-4 and J usage is TRBJ1-2, with no clear D. There are 12 residues in the CDR3. With 5 bases removed from V and 8 bases from J, the gap between germline ends came to 12 bases. In DNA form, the CDR3 reads TGTGCCAGCAGTCTCCGTTCCGGGGGCTACACCTTC. Its translation is CASSLRSGGYTF.

The J gene is TRBJ2-7, the V gene TRBV18; 10 positions agree with TRBD1. Germline V gene data show CDR1 as KGHSH and CDR2 as LQKENI. The CDR3 totals 18 residues. V was pared by 3 bases and J by 0 bases, with 11 bases of the junction left unmatched. The CDR3 bases are TGTGCCAGCTCACCTACCCGAGCCGGGGACAGGGGCTCCTACGAGCAGTACTTC. Residues: CASSPTRAGDRGSYEQYF. The full variable domain, with the rest looked up from reference TRBV18 and TRBJ2-7, is NAGVMQNPRHLVRRRGQEARLRCSPMKGHSHVYWYRQLPEEGLKFMVYLQKENIIDESGMPKERFSAEFPKEGPSILRIQQVVRGDSAAYFCASSPTRAGDRGSYEQYFGPGTRLTVT.

This chain links TRBV4-3 with TRBJ1-5; a weak D match, TRBD1 (5 bases). Trimming pared 3 bases from V and 3 bases from J, leaving 9 bases between. Germline V CDR1 and CDR2: LGHNA, YSLEER. There are 14 residues in the CDR3. Here the CDR3 DNA reads TGCGCCAGCAGCCACAGGGTCATCAATCAGCCCCAGCATTTT. This codes for CASSHRVINQPQHF.

The genes are TRBV5-1 and TRBJ2-5, with D tentatively TRBD2 (5 bases). The CDR3 is 13 amino acids. The V gene's germline CDR1 is SGHRS and CDR2 YFSETQ. Trimming stripped 4 bases from V and 4 bases from J, with 11 bases between. CDR3 loop: CASSPGLTETQYF. CDR3 DNA sequence: TGCGCCAGCAGCCCAGGACTTACAGAGACCCAGTACTTC.

V is TRBV3-1 (or the pseudogene TRBV3-2) and J is TRBJ2-3, with D possibly TRBD2 on 6 matching bases. The CDR3 sequence is 16 residues long. V dropped 4 bases and J dropped 3 bases, with 17 bases sitting between them. In germline, CDR1 is LGHDT, CDR2 YNNKEL (reference sequence). The CDR3 loop reads CASSPNPGVRTDTQYF. In DNA form, the CDR3 reads TGTGCCAGCAGCCCTAACCCGGGGGTGAGGACAGATACGCAGTATTTT.

The chain joins TRBV7-6 to TRBJ2-3; 7 nucleotides line up with TRBD2. The V segment lost 1 base and the J segment 0 bases; nucleotides outside the gene matches: 10. CDR3 length: 18 residues. Germline V gene sequence: CDR1 SGHVS, CDR2 FNYEAQ. In DNA form, the CDR3 reads TGTGCCAGCAGCTTAGGGGTAGCGGGTACCGGGAGCACAGATACGCAGTATTTT. This gives the protein CASSLGVAGTGSTDTQYF.

CDR3 DNA: TGTGCCAGCAGCACTAGCGGGGTAGTTCCCGGGGAGCTGTTTTTT. Amino acids: CASSTSGVVPGELFF. The chain carries TRBV9 and TRBJ2-2; 10 positions match TRBD2. The J segment lost 6 bases and the V segment lost 4 bases, leaving 6 bases of the junction unmatched. The CDR3 has 15 amino acids. The germline CDR1 and CDR2 sequences are SGDLS and YYNGEE.

This clone has more than one count but fewer than ten. The chain employs TRBV7-9 and TRBJ2-1; 10 nucleotides agree with TRBD1. The germline V gene has CDR1 SEHNR and CDR2 FQNEAQ (reference sequence). V trimming: 2 bases; J trimming: 6 bases; junction bases outside the gene matches: 7. This CDR3 spans 16 amino acids. CDR3 DNA: TGTGCCAGCAGCTTACGGCGACAGGGGGCCCTCAATGAGCAGTTCTTC. Encoded protein: CASSLRRQGALNEQFF.

The gene calls are TRBV6-5 and TRBJ1-1, with 8 bases identical to TRBD1. Per the germline V gene, CDR1 is MNHEY and CDR2 is SVGAGI. V was pared by 6 bases and J by 1 base, with 7 bases of the junction left unmatched. The CDR3 has 15 amino acids. DNA for the CDR3: TGTGCCAGCAGACTACAGACAGGGGCGAACACTGAAGCTTTCTTT. Its translation is CASRLQTGANTEAFF.

This sequence joins TRBV27 and TRBJ2-7; 8 bases agree with TRBD1. CDR1 and CDR2 (germline): MNHEY, SMNVEV (reference sequence). Trimming took 5 bases from V and 6 from J; bases not matched to a gene: 9. This CDR3 region has 14 residues. The CDR3 DNA is TGTGCCAGCAGTCTGGGACAGGCGGTGGGCGAGCAGTACTTC. Its translation: CASSLGQAVGEQYF.

The rearrangement links TRBV5-5 to TRBJ1-6; 8 nucleotides match TRBD1. CDR3 length: 15 amino acids. Unmatched junction bases numbered 3, after V lost 0 bases and J lost 7 bases. Germline CDR1 SGHKS, CDR2 YYEKEE (reference sequence). CDR3 nucleotides: TGTGCCAGCAGCTTGGAAAGGACAGGGAATTCACCCCTCCACTTT. The encoded protein is CASSLERTGNSPLHF. The whole variable domain, remainder taken from reference TRBV5-5 and TRBJ1-6, is DAGVTQSPTHLIKTRGQQVTLRCSPISGHKSVSWYQQVLGQGPQFIFQYYEKEERGRGNFPDRFSARQFPNYSSELNVNALLLGDSALYLCASSLERTGNSPLHFGNGTRLTVT.

In its sample, this clone was seen a few times. This chain uses TRBV7-2 with TRBJ2-2; 9 nucleotides match TRBD2. V dropped 4 bases and J dropped 1; count of bases not matched to a gene: 4. CDR1 and CDR2 (germline): SGHTA, FQGNSA. The length of the CDR3 is 16 residues. This chain's CDR3 is CASSSQLAGNTGELFF. CDR3 bases: TGTGCCAGCAGCTCCCAACTAGCGGGGAACACCGGGGAGCTGTTTTTT.

The chain employs TRBV19 and TRBJ2-1; D gene unclear. Germline CDR1 and CDR2: LNHDA and SQIVND (reference sequence). The germline V and J ends were trimmed by 6 bases and 8 bases, with 14 bases remaining between them. This CDR3 spans 13 amino acids. This CDR3 is CASSPRGRHEQFF. The CDR3 nucleotides read TGTGCCAGTAGCCCTCGAGGCCGGCATGAGCAGTTCTTC.

The V gene is TRBV28, the J gene TRBJ1-5, with TRBD1 matching over 8 bases. Germline trimming cut 7 bases from V and 5 bases from J; bases unmatched to any gene: 10. The CDR3 has 15 residues. Germline CDR1 MDHEN, CDR2 SYDVKM. DNA for the CDR3: TGTGCCAGCACCCCAAGCGGGACAGGAGATCAGCCCCAGCATTTT. Its translation is CASTPSGTGDQPQHF.

This clone came up a few times. The rearrangement links TRBV19 to TRBJ2-7, with D possibly matching TRBD2 (5 bases). With 4 bases removed from V and 3 bases from J, the gap between germline ends came to 13 bases. The CDR3 totals 14 residues. Germline V lookup: CDR1 LNHDA, CDR2 SQIVND (reference sequence). CDR3 residues: CASSNSPGGYEQYF. In DNA form, the CDR3 reads TGTGCCAGTAGTAACTCCCCCGGAGGCTACGAGCAGTACTTC.

The CDR3 loop reads CASSLGLAGVGEQFF. DNA for the CDR3: TGCGCCAGCAGCCTAGGACTAGCGGGAGTAGGTGAGCAGTTCTTC. The chain recombines TRBV5-1 with TRBJ2-1, with 13 positions matching TRBD2. The CDR3 is 15 residues long. Germline V gives CDR1 SGHRS, CDR2 YFSETQ. J lost 9 bases, V lost 4 bases, and 7 bases had no gene match.

The V call is TRBV9, the J call TRBJ2-1; D is perhaps TRBD2 (6 bases). V was cut by 2 bases and J by 6 bases, with 6 bases left in between. Looked up from germline, CDR1 is SGDLS and CDR2 is YYNGEE. The CDR3 is made up of 12 amino acids. The CDR3 DNA reads TGTGCCAGCAGCGTCGGGAGCAATGAGCAGTTCTTC. Residues: CASSVGSNEQFF.

This clone was picked up one time. This chain connects TRBV19 to TRBJ1-1, with TRBD1 matching over 7 bases. The CDR3 totals 16 residues. In germline, CDR1 is LNHDA, CDR2 SQIVND (reference sequence). The ends lost 5 bases at V and 0 bases at J; junction bases unmatched: 9. In DNA, the CDR3 is TGTGCCAGTAGTCTTCGGATACAGGGGATGAACACTGAAGCTTTCTTT. This translates into CASSLRIQGMNTEAFF.

The chain recombines TRBV28 with TRBJ1-1; the D gene is possibly TRBD1 (5 bases). This CDR3 is 12 amino acids long. Germline V CDR1 and CDR2: MDHEN, SYDVKM. The V and J ends lost 6 bases and 1 base respectively, with 6 bases between them. The CDR3 DNA reads TGTGCCAGCAGGGGGGGGAACACTGAAGCTTTCTTT. Amino acids: CASRGGNTEAFF.

The genes are TRBV28 and TRBJ1-2; weak D call: TRBD1 (5 bases). V was cut by 4 bases and J by 7 bases, with 22 bases left in between. The CDR3 totals 16 residues. Germline V CDR1 and CDR2: MDHEN, SYDVKM. CDR3 DNA: TGTGCCAGCAGTTCTCCCGGGGTAGGGGAGGTGCGTGGCTACACCTTC. It codes for CASSSPGVGEVRGYTF.

This rearrangement joins TRBV5-1 to TRBJ1-2; TRBD1 might be the D (6 bases). The V and J ends lost 4 bases and 0 bases respectively, with 13 bases between them. From germline, CDR1 is SGHRS and CDR2 YFSETQ. This CDR3 contains 15 residues. The CDR3 DNA reads as TGCGCCAGCAGCATCCCGTCAGGGGCTAACTATGGCTACACCTTC. Translation gives CASSIPSGANYGYTF.